The 26 T cell receptor beta chains reported below all come from one sample, sequenced in a study of sequential checkpoint blockade in melanoma. Indicated treatment: randomized to nivolumab then ipilimumab (arm A) or the reverse (arm B). TCRdb's table, derived via immunoSEQ multiplex PCR, lists solely in-frame clones and lacks some. The repertoire consists of about 20,000 clones, with about three fifths occurring once and the leading ten covering roughly 15%. The input for sequencing was CD8+ T cells sorted from blood (inferred from file names), taken from a patient given nivolumab and ipilimumab in sequence. The receptors stem from a human donor with melanoma.

This clone is termed hyperexpanded (1% or more). The chain couples TRBV5-4 to TRBJ2-7; D gene ambiguous. CDR3 length: 16 residues. With 0 bases removed from V and 6 bases from J, the gap between germline ends came to 19 bases. Germline values: CDR1 SGHNT, CDR2 YYREEE (reference sequence). DNA of the CDR3: TGTGCCAGCAGCTTGGCCAGTGCCCGGCGGCCTGCCGAGCAGTACTTC. Translated, it gives CASSLASARRPAEQYF.

Concerning this clone: A much larger clone lies a single base off, so this may be a read error. The chain is built from TRBV19 and TRBJ2-7, with D hard to call. The CDR3 loop spans 13 amino acids. Germline CDR1 reads LNHDA; CDR2 reads SQIVND (reference sequence). V lost 1 base and J lost 3, with 7 bases in between. Here the CDR3 reads CASSIATFYEQYF. The CDR3 DNA reads TGTGCCAGTAGTATAGCTACCTTCTACGAGCAGTACTTC.

V gene TRBV29-1 combines with J gene TRBJ2-7; TRBD2 matches 8 bases. This CDR3 spans 13 amino acids. The V segment lost 7 bases and the J segment 2 bases; nucleotides outside the gene matches: 7. Germline loops: CDR1 SQVTM, CDR2 ANQGSEA. In DNA, the CDR3 is TGCAGCGCGGGAGGGGACACAACCTACGAGCAGTACTTC. Protein sequence: CSAGGDTTYEQYF.

The J gene is TRBJ2-3, the V gene TRBV5-4; TRBD1 matches 7 bases. V trimming: 2 bases; J trimming: 5 bases; junction bases outside the gene matches: 5. Germline lookup yields CDR1 SGHNT and CDR2 YYREEE (reference sequence). The CDR3 runs 14 residues. CDR3 residues: CASSLGGPGDTQYF. DNA of the CDR3: TGTGCCAGCAGCTTAGGGGGCCCAGGAGATACGCAGTATTTT.

A few counts support this clone. CDR3 in amino acids: CASSLAAEQYF. CDR3 nucleotide sequence: TGTGCCAGCAGCTTAGCAGCGGAGCAGTACTTC. The chain recombines TRBV7-9 with TRBJ2-7; D is ambiguous. The CDR3 covers 11 residues. Germline lookup yields CDR1 SEHNR and CDR2 FQNEAQ (reference sequence). Trimming shortened V by 0 bases and J by 7 bases, and 4 bases separated the two germline ends.

The chain is built from TRBV4-1 and TRBJ2-7; D perhaps matches TRBD2 (6 bases). Trimming pared 5 bases from V and 0 bases from J, leaving 11 bases between. Germline V lookup: CDR1 MGHRA, CDR2 YSYEKL. The CDR3 spans 14 residues. CDR3 bases: TGCGCCAGCAGCATCGGCGGGGACTCCTACGAGCAGTACTTC. The encoded protein is CASSIGGDSYEQYF.

The chain joins TRBV5-1 to TRBJ2-7, with TRBD1 matching 7 bases. The CDR3 loop spans 15 amino acids. CDR1 is SGHRS, CDR2 YFSETQ, per germline. Losses at the gene ends were 9 bases for V and 0 bases for J; bases not matched to a gene: 12. This chain's CDR3 is CATSWGTESSYEQYF. In DNA form, the CDR3 reads TGCGCCACCAGTTGGGGGACAGAGAGCTCCTACGAGCAGTACTTC. The whole variable domain, remainder taken from reference TRBV5-1 and TRBJ2-7, is KAGVTQTPRYLIKTRGQQVTLSCSPISGHRSVSWYQQTPGQGLQFLFEYFSETQRNKGNFPGRFSGRQFSNSRSEMNVSTLELGDSALYLCATSWGTESSYEQYFGPGTRLTVT.

The chain employs TRBV5-6 and TRBJ1-6; D unclear. V dropped 4 bases and J dropped 6 bases, with 5 bases sitting between them. The CDR3 spans 12 residues. CDR1 SGHDT and CDR2 YYEEEE come from the germline V gene. The CDR3 reads CASSDSNSPLHF. The CDR3 DNA reads as TGTGCCAGCAGCGACTCTAATTCACCCCTCCACTTT.

This clone showed up just a few times. The V call is TRBV7-3, the J call TRBJ1-4; D unclear. V lost 5 bases and J 8 bases, leaving 21 bases between the germline ends. Germline assignment: CDR1 SGHTA and CDR2 FQGTGA. This CDR3 comprises 16 residues. Here the CDR3 reads CASSPTRGGLKEKLFF. The CDR3 DNA is TGTGCCAGCAGCCCAACTCGTGGAGGCTTGAAAGAAAAACTGTTTTTT.

This chain joins TRBV19 and TRBJ1-1; no definite D call. In germline, CDR1 is LNHDA, CDR2 SQIVND (reference sequence). Trimming took off 3 bases at V and 1 base at J, with 12 bases between the two ends. This CDR3 contains 15 residues. CDR3 coding DNA: TGTGCCAGTAGTATGCTAGGAGGAGGGAACACTGAAGCTTTCTTT. Protein: CASSMLGGGNTEAFF.

This clone has just one count. The rearrangement uses TRBV25-1 and TRBJ2-5, with 10 bases lining up with TRBD1. Trimming at V came to 3 bases and at J to 5 bases, leaving 9 bases not matched to a gene. Looked up from germline, CDR1 is MGHDK and CDR2 is SYGVNS. The length of the CDR3 is 16 residues. The DNA for the CDR3 is TGTGCCAGCAGTGATTGGGGACCGGGACAGGGGGAGACCCAGTACTTC. This translates into CASSDWGPGQGETQYF.

The J gene is TRBJ2-3, the V gene TRBV28, with D perhaps matching TRBD1 (5 bases). Germline CDR1 MDHEN, CDR2 SYDVKM. CDR3 size: 15 residues. V was shortened by 5 bases and J by 2 bases, with 14 bases between the two germline ends. The CDR3 nucleotides are TGTGCCAGCAGTACTGGGGCAGCCTCCACAGATACGCAGTATTTT. Translated, it gives CASSTGAASTDTQYF. Together with reference TRBV28 and TRBJ2-3, the CDR3 gives the full variable domain: DVKVTQSSRYLVKRTGEKVFLECVQDMDHENMFWYRQDPGLGLRLIYFSYDVKMKEKGDIPEGYSVSREKKERFSLILESASTNQTSMYLCASSTGAASTDTQYFGPGTRLTVL.

V gene TRBV28 combines with J gene TRBJ2-7; tentative D call: TRBD1 (5 bases). The germline V gene has CDR1 MDHEN and CDR2 SYDVKM. Deletions cut 6 bases from V and 6 bases from J, with 21 bases between. The CDR3 sequence is 15 residues long. CDR3 DNA sequence: TGTGCCAGCAGCCCCCTGCAGGGCCTTAATGCCGAGCAGTACTTC. It is translated as CASSPLQGLNAEQYF.

J is TRBJ1-1 and V is TRBV28, with a tentative D call TRBD1 (6 bases). The V and J ends lost 1 base and 1 base respectively, with 13 bases between them. The CDR3 length is 16 residues. Germline V gene lookup returns CDR1 MDHEN and CDR2 SYDVKM. The CDR3 region is CASSLFQGLGNTEAFF. In DNA, the CDR3 is TGTGCCAGCAGTTTATTCCAGGGGCTGGGGAACACTGAAGCTTTCTTT. The full variable domain, in which reference TRBV28 and TRBJ1-1 provide the parts outside the CDR3, is DVKVTQSSRYLVKRTGEKVFLECVQDMDHENMFWYRQDPGLGLRLIYFSYDVKMKEKGDIPEGYSVSREKKERFSLILESASTNQTSMYLCASSLFQGLGNTEAFFGQGTRLTVV.

This rearrangement joins TRBV4-1 to TRBJ1-5, with D possibly TRBD1 on 5 matching bases. The germline gives CDR1 MGHRA, CDR2 YSYEKL. The CDR3 covers 15 residues. V was cut by 2 bases and J by 4 bases, with 12 bases left in between. This CDR3 is CASSQRQSGNQPQHF. The CDR3 coding sequence is TGCGCCAGCAGCCAAAGACAGAGTGGGAATCAGCCCCAGCATTTT.

This sequence joins TRBV6-6 and TRBJ1-1; D is unresolved. The CDR3 extends over 13 amino acids. Germline loops: CDR1 MNHNY, CDR2 SVGAGI (reference sequence). V dropped 4 bases and J dropped 2 bases, with 8 bases sitting between them. The CDR3 is CASSFRSNTEAFF. CDR3 nucleotide sequence: TGTGCCAGCAGTTTTAGGAGTAACACTGAAGCTTTCTTT.

The J gene is TRBJ2-1, the V gene TRBV4-1; 12 bases are a match to TRBD2. In germline, CDR1 is MGHRA, CDR2 YSYEKL. This CDR3 spans 18 amino acids. V lost 1 base, J lost 5 bases, and 9 bases stayed unmatched. CDR3 in DNA: TGCGCCAGCAGCCAAGGCCGAGCGGGACTAGCGGGCAACAATGAGCAGTTCTTC. It translates to CASSQGRAGLAGNNEQFF.

The genes are TRBV19 and TRBJ1-1; D unresolved. Germline V gene lookup returns CDR1 LNHDA and CDR2 SQIVND (reference sequence). This CDR3 is 13 amino acids long. Trimming shortened V by 3 bases and J by 0 bases, and 5 bases separated the two germline ends. CDR3 DNA: TGTGCCAGTAGTATCGGGGTGAACACTGAAGCTTTCTTT. Translating gives CASSIGVNTEAFF.

This clone was detected only a few times. This chain connects TRBV5-4 to TRBJ1-2; 7 bases are shared with TRBD1. The CDR3 runs 13 residues. From germline, CDR1 is SGHNT and CDR2 YYREEE (reference sequence). V lost 4 bases, J lost 4 bases, and 4 bases stayed unmatched. The CDR3 here is CASSPGTVYGYTF. For the CDR3, the DNA is TGTGCCAGCAGCCCAGGGACAGTCTATGGCTACACCTTC.

This sequence joins TRBV7-8 and TRBJ1-2; D remains unclear. There are 15 residues in the CDR3. CDR1 is SGHVS, CDR2 FQNEAQ, per germline. V was cut by 1 base and J by 4 bases, with 13 bases left in between. This CDR3 is CASSLEYSGLYGYTF. For the CDR3, the DNA is TGTGCCAGCAGCTTAGAGTACAGCGGGCTCTATGGCTACACCTTC.

The chain joins TRBV7-6 to TRBJ2-1; D not resolved. This CDR3 comprises 14 residues. Trimming cost V 5 bases and J 5 bases, with 13 bases left between them. Per germline, CDR1 SGHVS and CDR2 FNYEAQ. This CDR3 is CASSAHPEDNEQFF. CDR3 DNA: TGTGCCAGCAGCGCACACCCTGAAGACAATGAGCAGTTCTTC.

V usage is TRBV7-6 and J usage is TRBJ2-1, with 14 bases identical to TRBD2. Trimming took 4 bases from V and 14 from J; bases not matched to a gene: 7. Germline loops: CDR1 SGHVS, CDR2 FNYEAQ. This CDR3 region has 14 residues. In nucleotides, the CDR3 is TGTGCCAGCAGCTCTCCGGGACTAGCGGGAGAAGAGTTCTTC. Its protein product is CASSSPGLAGEEFF. Supplemented by reference TRBV7-6 and TRBJ2-1, the full variable domain reads GAGVSQSPRYKVTKRGQDVALRCDPISGHVSLYWYRQALGQGPEFLTYFNYEAQQDKSGLPNDRFSAERPEGSISTLTIQRTEQRDSAMYRCASSSPGLAGEEFFGPGTRLTVL.

This rearrangement joins TRBV9 to TRBJ2-1, with D possibly TRBD2 on 5 matching bases. CDR1 is SGDLS and CDR2 is YYNGEE in the germline V gene. This CDR3 has 14 residues. Trimming removed 3 bases from V and 3 bases from J, with 10 bases in between. The CDR3 is CASSGAEVYNEQFF. CDR3 nucleotides: TGTGCCAGCAGCGGAGCGGAGGTCTACAATGAGCAGTTCTTC. The full variable domain, completed using reference TRBV9 and TRBJ2-1, is DSGVTQTPKHLITATGQRVTLRCSPRSGDLSVYWYQQSLDQGLQFLIQYYNGEERAKGNILERFSAQQFPDLHSELNLSSLELGDSALYFCASSGAEVYNEQFFGPGTRLTVL.

There are a few counts of this clone. V and J are TRBV27 and TRBJ1-1; D is possibly TRBD1 (5 bases). Germline V gives CDR1 MNHEY, CDR2 SMNVEV (reference sequence). The CDR3 is 14 residues long. Between the trimmed V and J ends, which lost 2 bases and 3 bases, there was a span of 10 bases. The CDR3 loop is CASSLTGGYTEAFF. The CDR3 DNA reads as TGTGCCAGCAGTTTAACAGGAGGGTACACTGAAGCTTTCTTT.

There are a few counts of this clone. This rearrangement joins TRBV29-1 to TRBJ2-7; 10 nucleotides match TRBD1. This CDR3 is built from 12 residues. The germline V gene encodes CDR1 SQVTM and CDR2 ANQGSEA. V lost 6 bases to trimming and J lost 6 bases; unmatched junction nucleotides: 5. The CDR3 here is CSVPGQGSEQYF. CDR3 coding DNA: TGCAGCGTGCCGGGACAGGGGAGCGAGCAGTACTTC.

The chain recombines TRBV5-5 with TRBJ1-2; 7 nucleotides match TRBD1. This CDR3 comprises 14 residues. Germline CDR1 and CDR2: SGHKS and YYEKEE (reference sequence). V was pared by 4 bases and J by 0 bases, with 3 bases of the junction left unmatched. Here the CDR3 DNA reads TGTGCCAGCAGCACAGGGACAGCTAACTATGGCTACACCTTC. Protein product: CASSTGTANYGYTF.